This TCR beta chain was recovered during a study of T cells in localized non-small cell lung cancer. Sequencing was performed with immunoSEQ multiplex PCR; in TCRdb, only in-frame clones are kept and a portion is missing. The sample includes about 13,000 clones, roughly 27% of them seen just once. Deletions cut 4 bases from V and 2 bases from J, with 13 bases between. The CDR3 sequence is 14 residues long. Germline V CDR1 and CDR2: SGDLS, YYNGEE. V usage is TRBV9 and J usage is TRBJ2-7; D may correspond to TRBD1 or TRBD2 (5 bases each). The starting material was lung tumor tissue, obtained before any cancer treatment. The TCR comes from an older female donor with stage I lung adenocarcinoma. The CDR3 nucleotides are TGTGCCAGCAGCCCAGAAGAGGGGACCTACGAGCAGTACTTC. Its protein product is CASSPEEGTYEQYF.